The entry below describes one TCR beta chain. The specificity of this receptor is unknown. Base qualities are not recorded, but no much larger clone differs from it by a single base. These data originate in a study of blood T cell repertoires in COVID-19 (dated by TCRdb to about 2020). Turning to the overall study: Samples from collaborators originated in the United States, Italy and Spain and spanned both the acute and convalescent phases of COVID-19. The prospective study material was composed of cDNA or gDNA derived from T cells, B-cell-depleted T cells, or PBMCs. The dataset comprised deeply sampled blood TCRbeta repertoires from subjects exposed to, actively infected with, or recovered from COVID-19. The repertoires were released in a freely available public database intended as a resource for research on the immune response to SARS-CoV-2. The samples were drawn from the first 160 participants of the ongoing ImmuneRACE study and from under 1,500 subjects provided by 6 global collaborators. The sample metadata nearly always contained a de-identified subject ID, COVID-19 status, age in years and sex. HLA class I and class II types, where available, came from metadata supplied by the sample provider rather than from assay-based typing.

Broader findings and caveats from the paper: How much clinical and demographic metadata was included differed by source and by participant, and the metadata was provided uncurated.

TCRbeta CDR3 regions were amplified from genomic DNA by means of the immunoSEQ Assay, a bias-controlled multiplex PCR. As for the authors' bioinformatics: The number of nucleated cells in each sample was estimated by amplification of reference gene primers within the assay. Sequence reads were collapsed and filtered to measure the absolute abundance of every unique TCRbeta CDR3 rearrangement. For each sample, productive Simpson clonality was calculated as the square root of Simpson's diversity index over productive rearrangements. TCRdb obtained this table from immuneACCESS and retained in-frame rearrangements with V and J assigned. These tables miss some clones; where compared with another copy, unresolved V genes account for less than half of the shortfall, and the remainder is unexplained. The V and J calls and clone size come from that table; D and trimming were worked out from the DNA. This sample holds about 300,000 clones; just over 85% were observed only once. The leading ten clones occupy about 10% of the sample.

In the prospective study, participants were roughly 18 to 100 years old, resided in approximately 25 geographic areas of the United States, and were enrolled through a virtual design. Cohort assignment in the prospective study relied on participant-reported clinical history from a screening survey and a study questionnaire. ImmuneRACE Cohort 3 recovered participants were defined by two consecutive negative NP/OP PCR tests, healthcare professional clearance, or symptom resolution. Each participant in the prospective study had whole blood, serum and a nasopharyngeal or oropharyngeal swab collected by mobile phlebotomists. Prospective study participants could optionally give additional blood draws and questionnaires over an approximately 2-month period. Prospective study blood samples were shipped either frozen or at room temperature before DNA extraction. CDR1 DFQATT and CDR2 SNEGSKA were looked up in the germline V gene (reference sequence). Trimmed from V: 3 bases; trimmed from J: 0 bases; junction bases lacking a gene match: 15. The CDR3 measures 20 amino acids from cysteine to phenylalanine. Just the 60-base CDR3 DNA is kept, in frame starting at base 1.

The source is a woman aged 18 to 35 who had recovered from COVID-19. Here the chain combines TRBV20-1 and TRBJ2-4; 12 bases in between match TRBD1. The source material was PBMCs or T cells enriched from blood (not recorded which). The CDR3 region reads CSASPPPGQGAAVAKNIQYF. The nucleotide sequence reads TGCAGTGCTAGTCCCCCGCCGGGACAGGGGGCAGCCGTAGCCAAAAACATTCAGTACTTC.